This T cell receptor (beta chain) was profiled in a study of T cell changes during pregnancy in multiple sclerosis. This table comes from immunoSEQ multiplex PCR, and its TCRdb copy is limited to in-frame clones, with some not included. This repertoire shows tens of thousands of clones, about nine tenths found once; its top ten account for roughly 0.7%. CDR1 is SNHLY, CDR2 FYNNEI, per germline. The CDR3 totals 13 residues. The ends were cut back, 8 bases at V and 7 bases at J, with 12 bases in the middle. The V call is TRBV2, the J call TRBJ1-6; tentative D call: TRBD1 (5 bases). The TCR comes from a female donor in good health, enrolled as a control in a pregnancy study. Here the sequenced sample was peripheral blood, taken in the third trimester of pregnancy. The CDR3 loop is CASWLRGNSPLHF. The CDR3, as DNA: TGTGCCAGCTGGTTAAGGGGAAATTCACCCCTCCACTTT.